A single TCR beta chain is shown here with its context. What it binds is unknown. Per the original data handling: Out-of-frame sequences were removed, leaving 2,204,828 distinct TCRbeta sequences. Here immunoSEQ multiplex PCR was the method, and the copy in TCRdb shows in-frame clones only, minus some. V, J and clone size are taken as reported in that table, and D and trimming were inferred from the DNA itself. The sample lists under 75,000 clones, over 70% occurring once. The sample belongs to a study of memory CD4+ T cells and cytomegalovirus serostatus. Background on the study: Healthy Belgian adult donors included several CMV-positive and around 25 CMV-negative people.

Single viable CD3+CD4+CD8-CD45RO+ cells were sorted as the memory CD4+ T cells. Study results and limitations: Each of 65 to 70 CMV-associated TCRbeta sequences occurred in one to five individuals.

Germline assignment: CDR1 MNHEY and CDR2 SVGAGI. V gave up 5 bases and J gave up 2 bases, with 15 bases separating them. The CDR3 is made up of 15 amino acids. V usage is TRBV6-5 and J usage is TRBJ1-2, with D tentatively TRBD1 (5 bases). The material sequenced was memory CD4+ T cells from blood. This receptor was taken from an adult in good health and CMV-seronegative. Some clones in this sample may be carry-over from other donors' samples. The CDR3 loop reads CASSREGLGNYGYTF. The DNA of the CDR3 is TGTGCCAGCAGTAGAGAGGGGCTTGGGAACTATGGCTACACCTTC.